One sample yielded the 18 T cell receptor beta chains listed below, sequenced in a study of early T cells in non-severe SARS-CoV-2 infection. TCRdb fed the 5' RACE reads into MiXCR, producing one record per CDR3 protein. This table holds roughly 99,000 distinct CDR3 sequences, more than 9.5% found once. The sequencing sample was made of whole blood. These receptors all stem from an adult who was a healthcare worker with PCR-confirmed SARS-CoV-2 infection or an uninfected control (not recorded which).

This clonotype was detected only a few times. J is TRBJ2-7 and V is TRBV20-1, with TRBD2 matching over 9 bases. Germline V lookup: CDR1 DFQATT, CDR2 SNEGSKA (reference sequence). V lost 3 bases, J lost 4 bases, and 13 bases stayed unmatched. The CDR3 is 16 amino acids. CDR3 nucleotide sequence: TGCAGTGCTAGGTTCGGCGGGAGGGGAAAGGATTACGAGCAGTACTTC. This translates into CSARFGGRGKDYEQYF.

This clonotype was observed many times. The V call is TRBV9, the J call TRBJ1-5; D unclear. V was trimmed by 2 bases and J by 9 bases, leaving 15 bases between them. The CDR3 contains 14 residues. Germline CDR1 and CDR2: SGDLS and YYNGEE. The CDR3 DNA follows: TGTGCCAGCAGCGTCGGAGGAAACGATTCGCCCCAGCATTTT. Translated, it gives CASSVGGNDSPQHF.

This clonotype was recorded a few times. The CDR3 DNA follows: TGTGCCAGCAGCTTGGCTAGGCGCAATGAGCAGTTCTTC. Amino acid sequence: CASSLARRNEQFF. The chain is built from TRBV11-2 and TRBJ2-1; D not certain. Trimming took off 3 bases at V and 6 bases at J, with 9 bases between the two ends. Germline CDR1 reads SGHAT; CDR2 reads FQNNGV. The CDR3 length is 13 residues.

This clonotype was observed a few times. The chain is built from TRBV12-3 or TRBV12-4 and TRBJ1-5; D unresolved. CDR3 length: 15 amino acids. V lost 2 bases and J lost 1, with 9 bases in between. The CDR3 DNA reads TGTGCCAGCAGTTTAAGGCCAACAAGCAATCAGCCCCAGCATTTT. Amino acids: CASSLRPTSNQPQHF.

In this sample, this clonotype turned up many times. This chain links TRBV28 with TRBJ1-1; 7 nucleotides agree with TRBD1. Germline loops: CDR1 MDHEN, CDR2 SYDVKM. CDR3 length: 14 residues. Trimming at V came to 5 bases and at J to 7 bases, leaving 10 bases not matched to a gene. Written as DNA, the CDR3 is TGTGCCAGCAGTCTCTACAGGGGATTGGGTGAAGCTTTCTTT. Protein sequence: CASSLYRGLGEAFF.

The chain uses TRBV7-2 and TRBJ2-1; weak D call: TRBD1 (6 bases). The CDR3 has 16 residues. The germline V and J ends were trimmed by 1 base and 1 base, with 11 bases remaining between them. Germline assignment: CDR1 SGHTA and CDR2 FQGNSA. In DNA form, the CDR3 reads TGTGCCAGCAGCTTAGATTGGGGGCTTTCCTACAATGAGCAGTTCTTC. Translating it yields CASSLDWGLSYNEQFF.

The sample holds many counts of this clonotype. The rearrangement uses TRBV5-1 and TRBJ2-5; 8 nucleotides match TRBD2. The ends lost 2 bases at V and 1 base at J; junction bases unmatched: 1. The CDR3 contains 14 residues. Germline V gene data show CDR1 as SGHRS and CDR2 as YFSETQ. CDR3 coding DNA: TGCGCCAGCAGCTTCACTAGCGGCCAAGAGACCCAGTACTTC. Translation: CASSFTSGQETQYF.

V gene TRBV20-1 combines with J gene TRBJ2-5; 8 bases line up with TRBD1. The CDR3 covers 12 residues. CDR1 is DFQATT, CDR2 SNEGSKA, per germline (reference sequence). V shed 5 bases, J shed 3 bases, and the junction held 2 bases outside the gene matches. In DNA form, the CDR3 reads TGCAGTGCTGGGACAGGAGAAGAGACCCAGTACTTC. Translated: CSAGTGEETQYF.

The rearrangement links TRBV2 to TRBJ1-1; possible D gene TRBD1, 5 bases. CDR1 is SNHLY and CDR2 is FYNNEI in the germline V gene. Trimming took 3 bases from V and 11 from J, leaving 16 bases between them. The CDR3 spans 13 residues. The CDR3 nucleotides are TGTGCCAGCAGTGAGCGTTTCAAGAGGGGCGCTTTCTTT. It encodes CASSERFKRGAFF.

This clonotype occurred a few times. J is TRBJ1-1 and V is TRBV7-8; possible D gene TRBD1, 6 bases. The germline V gene has CDR1 SGHVS and CDR2 FQNEAQ. V was pared by 5 bases and J by 2 bases, with 18 bases between. CDR3 size: 16 residues. The CDR3 region is CASSLRVRGQNTEAFF. CDR3 sequence (DNA): TGTGCCAGCAGCCTTAGGGTGCGGGGGCAAAACACTGAAGCTTTCTTT.

The rearrangement uses TRBV20-1 and TRBJ2-5; D not certain. The CDR3 spans 13 residues. CDR1 is DFQATT and CDR2 is SNEGSKA in the germline V gene (reference sequence). Trimming took 6 bases from V and 5 from J, leaving 16 bases between them. The DNA of the CDR3 is TGCAGTGCCTCAAGAGGCAGGACGGAGACCCAGTACTTC. Translated: CSASRGRTETQYF.

This clonotype was seen only a few times. V and J are TRBV7-9 and TRBJ2-6; D assignment may be TRBD1 or TRBD2 (5 bases each). Trimming cost V 6 bases and J 0 bases, with 15 bases left between them. The CDR3 has 17 amino acids. The germline gives CDR1 SEHNR, CDR2 FQNEAQ (reference sequence). CDR3 sequence: CASRSRDGLSGANVLTF. CDR3 DNA sequence: TGTGCCAGCAGGTCCCGGGACGGCCTCTCTGGGGCCAACGTCCTGACTTTC.

The rearrangement joins TRBV12-3 or TRBV12-4 to TRBJ2-2, with TRBD1 as a possible D gene (6 bases). V lost 3 bases and J lost 6, with 8 bases in between. This CDR3 is 13 amino acids long. This chain's CDR3 is CASSLGAPGELFF. The CDR3 DNA sequence: TGTGCCAGCAGTTTGGGGGCCCCCGGGGAGCTGTTTTTT.

This clonotype has at least ten counts. CDR3 coding DNA: TGTGCCAGCACTTTCCAGACTAGCGGAAGCAATGAGCAGTTCTTC. This encodes CASTFQTSGSNEQFF. The chain recombines TRBV12-3 or TRBV12-4 with TRBJ2-1; TRBD2 matches at 9 bases. This CDR3 is 15 amino acids long. V gave up 7 bases and J gave up 6 bases; unmatched junction bases: 10.

This clonotype has ten or more counts. The chain combines TRBV2 with TRBJ1-2; D not certain. The germline CDR1 and CDR2 sequences are SNHLY and FYNNEI. CDR3 length: 13 amino acids. Trimming stripped 3 bases from V and 7 bases from J, with 12 bases between. The CDR3 protein is CASSDNRDGGYTF. CDR3 DNA sequence: TGTGCCAGCAGTGATAATAGGGATGGTGGCTACACCTTC. Full variable domain (rest looked up from reference TRBV2 and TRBJ1-2): EPEVTQTPSHQVTQMGQEVILRCVPISNHLYFYWYRQILGQKVEFLVSFYNNEISEKSEIFDDQFSVERPDGSNFTLKIRSTKLEDSAMYFCASSDNRDGGYTFGSGTRLTVV.

The chain carries TRBV11-2 and TRBJ2-7; weak D call: TRBD1 (7 bases). The CDR3 totals 14 residues. Trimming took 6 bases from V and 0 from J, leaving 12 bases between them. Germline V lookup: CDR1 SGHAT, CDR2 FQNNGV. This CDR3 reads CASREGALSYEQYF. CDR3 bases: TGTGCCAGCAGGGAGGGGGCCCTCTCCTACGAGCAGTACTTC.

This clonotype was observed at least ten times. The rearrangement uses TRBV20-1 and TRBJ2-7; TRBD2 matches 7 bases. CDR1 is DFQATT and CDR2 is SNEGSKA in the germline V gene (reference sequence). J gave up 10 bases and V 3 bases, and 21 bases lay outside the gene matches. This CDR3 region has 16 residues. CDR3 in DNA: TGCAGTGCTAGTGTCGCGACTAGCATGCAAGGCTACGGACAGTACTTC. This sequence encodes CSASVATSMQGYGQYF.

This clonotype was seen at least ten times. V and J are TRBV7-9 and TRBJ2-1; TRBD2 aligns across 14 bases. CDR1 and CDR2 from the germline V gene are SEHNR and FQNEAQ (reference sequence). Unmatched junction bases numbered 4, after V lost 1 base and J lost 2 bases. The CDR3 is 18 amino acids. The DNA for the CDR3 is TGTGCCAGCAGCTTAGTGACTAGCGGGAGGGCGACCTACAATGAGCAGTTCTTC. Its translation: CASSLVTSGRATYNEQFF. Supplemented by reference TRBV7-9 and TRBJ2-1, the full variable domain reads DTGVSQNPRHKITKRGQNVTFRCDPISEHNRLYWYRQTLGQGPEFLTYFQNEAQLEKSRLLSDRFSAERPKGSFSTLEIQRTEQGDSAMYLCASSLVTSGRATYNEQFFGPGTRLTVL.